This TCR beta chain was recovered during a study of CD8+ T cells in alopecia areata. The overall study: For the treated group, dosing was oral tofacitinib at 5 to 10 mg twice daily.

With V trimmed by 6 bases and J by 6 bases, 9 bases remained unmatched. The CDR3 loop spans 14 amino acids. Per the germline V gene, CDR1 is LNHDA and CDR2 is SQIVND (reference sequence). With regard to this clone: No antigen is known for it.

Treatment reported: oral pan-JAK inhibitor, 5-10 mg twice daily. Overall study findings and caveats: Between patients, shared TCR sequences were less clear than in mice. This was possibly due in part to HLA diversity in the patient population. Having one nonresponder leaves uncertain how baseline CD8+ expansion relates to response.

In each case, RNA was isolated and then reverse transcribed into cDNA as the sequencing template. The protocol was immunoSEQ multiplex PCR, while the TCRdb copy is restricted to in-frame clones and leaves out a portion. This table holds hundreds of thousands of clones, 66% found once. This clonotype originated in a human donor with alopecia areata. This specimen consisted of CD4+ T cells sorted from blood, obtained between weeks 44 and 45, from a patient treated with tofacitinib. The chain links TRBV19 to TRBJ1-2, with TRBD1 identical over 8 bases. CDR3 sequence (DNA): TGTGCCAGTAGAGCCAACAGGGGGGCAGATGGCTACACCTTC. Residues: CASRANRGADGYTF. Looking up the rest from reference TRBV19 and TRBJ1-2 gives the full variable domain: DGGITQSPKYLFRKEGQNVTLSCEQNLNHDAMYWYRQDPGQGLRLIYYSQIVNDFQKGDIAEGYSVSREKKESFPLTVTSAQKNPTAFYLCASRANRGADGYTFGSGTRLTVV.